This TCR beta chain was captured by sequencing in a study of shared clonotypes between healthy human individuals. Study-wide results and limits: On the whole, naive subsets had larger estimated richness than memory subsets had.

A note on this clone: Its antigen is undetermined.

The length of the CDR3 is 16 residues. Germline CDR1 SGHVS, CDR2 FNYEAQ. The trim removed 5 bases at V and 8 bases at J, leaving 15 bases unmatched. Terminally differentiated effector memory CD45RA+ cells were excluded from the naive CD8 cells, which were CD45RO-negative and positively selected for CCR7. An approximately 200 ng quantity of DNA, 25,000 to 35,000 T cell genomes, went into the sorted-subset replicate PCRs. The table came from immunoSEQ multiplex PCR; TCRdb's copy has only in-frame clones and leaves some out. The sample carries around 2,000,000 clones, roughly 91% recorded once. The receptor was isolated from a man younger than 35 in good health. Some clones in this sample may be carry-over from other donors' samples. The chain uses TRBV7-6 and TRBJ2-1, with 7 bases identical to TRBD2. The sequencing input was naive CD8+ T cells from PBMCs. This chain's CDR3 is CASSETLGGAGYEQFF. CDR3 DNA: TGTGCCAGCAGCGAAACACTCGGGGGAGCGGGATATGAGCAGTTCTTC.